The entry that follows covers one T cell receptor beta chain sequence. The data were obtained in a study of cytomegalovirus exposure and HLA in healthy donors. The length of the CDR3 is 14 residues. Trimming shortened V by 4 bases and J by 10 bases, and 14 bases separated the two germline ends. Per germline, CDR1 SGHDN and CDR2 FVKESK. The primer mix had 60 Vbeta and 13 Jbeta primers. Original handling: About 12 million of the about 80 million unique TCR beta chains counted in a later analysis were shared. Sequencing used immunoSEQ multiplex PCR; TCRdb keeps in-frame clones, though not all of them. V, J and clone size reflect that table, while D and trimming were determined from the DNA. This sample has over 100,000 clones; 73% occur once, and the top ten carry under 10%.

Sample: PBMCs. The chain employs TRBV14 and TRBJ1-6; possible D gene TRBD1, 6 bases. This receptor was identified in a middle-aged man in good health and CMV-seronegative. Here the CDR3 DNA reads TGTGCCAGCAGCCGAGGACAGCTCGGATCACCCCTCCACTTT. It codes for CASSRGQLGSPLHF.